Shown below are 12 T cell receptor beta chains from a single sample sequenced in a study of cytomegalovirus exposure and HLA in healthy donors (TCRdb year 2017). Receptor libraries were prepared by the immunoSEQ multiplex PCR assay. A mixture of 60 forward primers for TCR Vbeta segments and 13 reverse primers for TCR Jbeta segments was used in the multiplex PCR. In its TCRdb copy, this immuneACCESS table keeps in-frame sequences only and misses some clones. Where compared with another copy, unresolved V genes explain less than half of these, and the others have no known cause. The table kept for this sample lists about 120,000 clones. The ten largest clones represent 6.8% of the sample. Sequencing was carried out using PBMCs. The receptors stem from a man in his forties in good health and CMV-seropositive.

J is TRBJ2-3 and V is TRBV5-1, with a tentative D call TRBD2 (6 bases). V dropped 0 bases and J dropped 1 base, with 9 bases sitting between them. Germline V gene lookup returns CDR1 SGHRS and CDR2 YFSETQ. The CDR3 is made up of 15 amino acids. In DNA, the CDR3 is TGCGCCAGCAGCTTGGACGGGGAGGGCACAGATACGCAGTATTTT. Translation gives CASSLDGEGTDTQYF.

The chain carries TRBV30 and TRBJ1-6, with 9 bases aligning to TRBD1. The V segment lost 5 bases and the J segment 7 bases; nucleotides outside the gene matches: 3. The CDR3 has 13 amino acids. The germline V gene encodes CDR1 GTSNPN and CDR2 SVGIG (reference sequence). The DNA for the CDR3 is TGTGCCTGGGGGACAGGGCTAAATTCACCCCTCCACTTT. This gives the protein CAWGTGLNSPLHF.

The chain employs TRBV5-6 and TRBJ2-5, with 9 bases lining up with TRBD2. The J call may not be correct, given that the DNA end is closer to TRBJ2-7. The germline V gene has CDR1 SGHDT and CDR2 YYEEEE. The CDR3 length is 15 residues. The chain's CDR3 is CASSSLTSGSYEQYF. CDR3 DNA: TGTGCCAGCAGCTCACTGACTAGCGGATCCTACGAGCAGTACTTC.

The chain has TRBV9 and TRBJ2-5; 9 nucleotides line up with TRBD1. The DNA end is a closer match to TRBJ2-7, so the J assignment may be wrong. CDR1 and CDR2 (germline): SGDLS, YYNGEE. The CDR3 totals 14 residues. The CDR3 sequence is CASSVTGGVDEQYF. The CDR3, as DNA: TGTGCCAGCAGCGTAACAGGGGGCGTCGACGAGCAGTACTTC.

The rearrangement joins TRBV9 to TRBJ2-3; D remains unclear. Germline assignment: CDR1 SGDLS and CDR2 YYNGEE. Trimming left V 0 bases short and J 4 bases short, with 12 bases between. This CDR3 contains 15 residues. This CDR3 reads CASSVAAGPSDTQYF. The DNA for the CDR3 is TGTGCCAGCAGCGTAGCGGCAGGCCCTTCAGATACGCAGTATTTT.

The genes are TRBV7-9 and TRBJ2-1; maybe TRBD1 (6 bases). With 7 bases removed from V and 6 bases from J, the gap between germline ends came to 16 bases. This CDR3 spans 14 amino acids. Looked up from germline, CDR1 is SEHNR and CDR2 is FQNEAQ (reference sequence). The DNA of the CDR3 is TGTGCCAGCATCCAACCACAGGGAATCAATGAGCAGTTCTTC. Protein product: CASIQPQGINEQFF.

The chain joins TRBV5-1 to TRBJ2-5; 8 nucleotides match TRBD2. The CDR3 is made up of 14 amino acids. After removal of 0 bases from V and 4 bases from J, the junction contained 2 bases not matched to a gene. Germline V CDR1 and CDR2: SGHRS, YFSETQ. The CDR3 DNA is TGCGCCAGCAGCTTGGGAGCGGGAGCAGAGACCCAGTACTTC. It yields the protein CASSLGAGAETQYF. Filled out from reference TRBV5-1 and TRBJ2-5, the complete variable domain reads KAGVTQTPRYLIKTRGQQVTLSCSPISGHRSVSWYQQTPGQGLQFLFEYFSETQRNKGNFPGRFSGRQFSNSRSEMNVSTLELGDSALYLCASSLGAGAETQYFGPGTRLLVL.

This chain links TRBV7-9 with TRBJ2-7; TRBD2 matches 8 bases. After removal of 5 bases from V and 1 base from J, the junction contained 7 bases not matched to a gene. Germline CDR1 is SEHNR and CDR2 is FQNEAQ (reference sequence). This CDR3 contains 15 residues. In DNA, the CDR3 is TGTGCCAGCAGCCAAAGGGCTAGCGGGTCCTACGAGCAGTACTTC. This gives the protein CASSQRASGSYEQYF.

This chain connects TRBV28 to TRBJ1-2, with TRBD1 matching over 8 bases. This CDR3 has 14 amino acids. Germline CDR1 MDHEN, CDR2 SYDVKM. The ends lost 4 bases at V and 8 bases at J; junction bases unmatched: 9. This chain's CDR3 is CASSWDRQGLGYTF. The CDR3 DNA reads as TGTGCCAGCAGTTGGGACAGACAGGGGCTGGGCTACACCTTC.

This chain links TRBV11-2 with TRBJ2-7; D is unclear. The CDR3 is 12 residues long. V shed 1 base and J shed 7 bases, with 8 bases lying between them. CDR1 and CDR2 (germline): SGHAT, FQNNGV. DNA for the CDR3: TGTGCCAGCAGCTTAGTCGCGCCTGAGCAGTACTTC. Amino acids: CASSLVAPEQYF.

The gene calls are TRBV19 and TRBJ2-1; TRBD1 aligns across 9 bases. CDR1 is LNHDA, CDR2 SQIVND, per germline (reference sequence). The CDR3 loop spans 15 amino acids. The ends lost 6 bases at V and 4 bases at J; junction bases unmatched: 7. The CDR3 region has the DNA TGTGCCAGTAGCGTTACCGGGACAGGGTACAATGAGCAGTTCTTC. This encodes CASSVTGTGYNEQFF.

The V gene is TRBV19, the J gene TRBJ1-4; 8 bases fit TRBD1. The CDR3 is 14 residues long. Trimming at V came to 5 bases and at J to 7 bases, leaving 6 bases not matched to a gene. Germline V lookup: CDR1 LNHDA, CDR2 SQIVND (reference sequence). CDR3 DNA sequence: TGTGCCAGTAGTCAGCAGGGGGCGCGTGAAAAACTGTTTTTT. As protein: CASSQQGAREKLFF.